Listed here are 8 T cell receptor beta chains from one sample, sequenced in a study of T cell changes during pregnancy in multiple sclerosis. The repertoire was sequenced with immunoSEQ multiplex PCR; TCRdb's copy has only in-frame clones and lacks some. Found here are 45,000 to 60,000 clones, around 90% of them singletons; the top ten hold around 2%. The material sequenced was peripheral blood, taken in the first trimester of pregnancy. All receptors derive from a female donor with multiple sclerosis, enrolled in a pregnancy study.

The chain has TRBV5-5 and TRBJ1-2, with 7 bases that match TRBD1. The CDR3 is 15 amino acids. Looked up from germline, CDR1 is SGHKS and CDR2 is YYEKEE (reference sequence). The J segment lost 0 bases and the V segment lost 4 bases, leaving 6 bases of the junction unmatched. CDR3 loop: CASSREGATNYGYTF. Here the CDR3 DNA reads TGTGCCAGCAGCCGGGAGGGGGCTACTAACTATGGCTACACCTTC.

The rearrangement uses TRBV11-3 and TRBJ1-3, with no clear D. V was trimmed by 3 bases and J by 1 base, leaving 7 bases between them. Looked up from germline, CDR1 is SGHNT and CDR2 is YENEEA. The CDR3 loop spans 14 amino acids. Here the CDR3 DNA reads TGTGCCAGCAGCTTTGGGCCATCTGGAAACACCATATATTTT. This sequence encodes CASSFGPSGNTIYF.

CDR3 DNA: TGCGCCAGCAGCATGGGACAGGGAGGCTCCTATAATTCACCCCTCCACTTT. It encodes CASSMGQGGSYNSPLHF. The rearrangement links TRBV5-1 to TRBJ1-6, with 9 bases that match TRBD1. The CDR3 sequence is 17 residues long. Losses at the gene ends were 4 bases for V and 0 bases for J; bases not matched to a gene: 5. Per germline, CDR1 SGHRS and CDR2 YFSETQ. Combining the CDR3 with reference TRBV5-1 and TRBJ1-6 gives the whole variable domain KAGVTQTPRYLIKTRGQQVTLSCSPISGHRSVSWYQQTPGQGLQFLFEYFSETQRNKGNFPGRFSGRQFSNSRSEMNVSTLELGDSALYLCASSMGQGGSYNSPLHFGNGTRLTVT.

This clone was detected only once. CDR3 coding DNA: TGTGCCAGCAGCTTAGCGGGGCAGGCGTTCCAGCATTTT. Translation gives CASSLAGQAFQHF. The genes are TRBV7-9 and TRBJ1-5, with D perhaps matching TRBD1 (5 bases). Trimming removed 0 bases at V and 12 bases at J, with 12 bases between. This CDR3 has 13 residues. Germline CDR1 and CDR2: SEHNR and FQNEAQ (reference sequence).

This chain joins TRBV19 and TRBJ1-1, with D possibly being TRBD1 (6 bases). The CDR3 totals 15 residues. The germline V gene has CDR1 LNHDA and CDR2 SQIVND (reference sequence). V shed 6 bases and J shed 0 bases, with 14 bases lying between them. The CDR3 DNA reads as TGTGCCAGTAGACAGGGACCCCGCATGAACACTGAAGCTTTCTTT. This encodes CASRQGPRMNTEAFF.

The chain uses TRBV6-1 and TRBJ1-5, with 9 bases aligning to TRBD1. Germline values: CDR1 MNHNS, CDR2 SASEGT. CDR3 size: 13 residues. J was trimmed by 9 bases and V by 4 bases; bases with no gene match: 4. For the CDR3, the DNA is TGTGCCAGCAGTGCAGGGACAGGGCGGCCCCAGCATTTT. Its protein is CASSAGTGRPQHF.

This chain's CDR3 is CASSDTGGNQPQHF. CDR3 in DNA: TGTGCCAGCAGCGACACAGGGGGCAATCAGCCCCAGCATTTT. V usage is TRBV7-9 and J usage is TRBJ1-5; 7 bases are shared with TRBD1. The CDR3 covers 14 residues. In germline, CDR1 is SEHNR, CDR2 FQNEAQ (reference sequence). The V gene end was trimmed by 5 bases and the J gene end by 2 bases; junction bases not matched to a gene: 3.

The chain joins TRBV9 to TRBJ1-2; a possible D gene is TRBD1 (6 bases). In germline, CDR1 is SGDLS, CDR2 YYNGEE. CDR3 size: 15 residues. Deletions cut 3 bases from V and 5 bases from J, with 17 bases between. CDR3 sequence reads: CASSAMGHRRYGYTF. Written as DNA, the CDR3 is TGTGCCAGCAGCGCCATGGGACACCGCAGGTATGGCTACACCTTC.